These T cell receptor beta chains were read from a single sample in a study of blood T cell repertoires in COVID-19. The repertoire was sequenced with immunoSEQ multiplex PCR; TCRdb's copy has only in-frame clones and lacks some. Of 200,000 or so clones listed, roughly nine tenths are singletons. The specimen was PBMCs or T cells enriched from blood (not recorded which). Source of these receptors: a woman aged 40 to 50 with acute COVID-19. Both conserved end residues are part of each CDR3. Each record gives: CDR3 length, clone size, J gene, D gene, V gene, CDR3 protein, CDR3 DNA. The D gene is left open where the match is weak. Size is stated for part of the rows, as once, few or many counts, or as a class when the clone is expanded.

length: 17
size: -
J: TRBJ2-7
D: TRBD1
V: TRBV2
CDR3: CASSGSADGTEYYEQYF
DNA: TGTGCCAGCAGTGGTTCGGCCGATGGGACAGAATACTACGAGCAGTACTTC

length: 14
size: -
J: TRBJ1-1
D: TRBD1
V: TRBV6-5
CDR3: CASSKTGRSTEAFF
DNA: TGTGCCAGCAGTAAGACAGGGAGGAGCACTGAAGCTTTCTTT

length: 14
size: -
J: TRBJ2-7
D: TRBD2
V: TRBV4-2
CDR3: CASSQDSSGGEQYF
DNA: TGTGCCAGCAGCCAAGATTCATCGGGGGGCGAGCAGTACTTC

length: 13
size: -
J: TRBJ2-2
D: TRBD1
V: TRBV7-3
CDR3: CASSSDRAGELFF
DNA: TGTGCCAGCAGCTCCGACAGGGCGGGGGAGCTGTTTTTT

length: 17
size: -
J: TRBJ2-1
D: TRBD1
V: TRBV4-1
CDR3: CASSQGRRQGAHNEQFF
DNA: TGCGCCAGCAGCCAAGGACGGCGACAGGGGGCACACAATGAGCAGTTCTTC

length: 13
size: -
J: TRBJ1-5
D: -
V: TRBV5-6
CDR3: CASSLAYNQPQHF
DNA: TGTGCCAGCAGCTTAGCCTACAATCAGCCCCAGCATTTT

length: 14
size: few
J: TRBJ2-7
D: -
V: TRBV14
CDR3: CASSQLQNLYEQYF
DNA: TGTGCCAGCAGCCAATTACAGAACCTCTACGAGCAGTACTTC

length: 15
size: -
J: TRBJ2-7
D: -
V: TRBV3-1/TRBV3-2
CDR3: CASSQNWQPSYEQYF
DNA: TGTGCCAGCAGCCAAAATTGGCAACCCTCCTACGAGCAGTACTTC

length: 16
size: -
J: TRBJ2-1
D: TRBD2
V: TRBV2
CDR3: CASRELAGVAYNEQFF
DNA: TGTGCCAGCAGGGAGCTAGCGGGAGTCGCGTACAATGAGCAGTTCTTC

length: 14
size: -
J: TRBJ2-7
D: TRBD2
V: TRBV2
CDR3: CASKLAGSSYEQYF
DNA: TGTGCCAGCAAACTAGCGGGGTCCTCCTACGAGCAGTACTTC

length: 20
size: -
J: TRBJ1-5
D: -
V: TRBV18
CDR3: CASSGAALHRPRYSNQPQHF
DNA: TGTGCCAGCTCAGGGGCAGCACTCCACCGCCCCCGTTATAGCAATCAGCCCCAGCATTTT

length: 13
size: -
J: TRBJ2-2
D: -
V: TRBV7-9
CDR3: CASSPTDHGELFF
DNA: TGTGCCAGCAGCCCGACAGACCACGGGGAGCTGTTTTTT

length: 16
size: -
J: TRBJ2-5
D: -
V: TRBV7-9
CDR3: CASSLVAVASKETQYF
DNA: TGTGCCAGCAGCTTAGTAGCGGTAGCTAGTAAAGAGACCCAGTACTTC

length: 16
size: -
J: TRBJ2-3
D: -
V: TRBV5-1
CDR3: CASSLGDSRVSDTQYF
DNA: TGCGCCAGCAGCTTGGGTGACAGTCGAGTATCAGATACGCAGTATTTT

length: 14
size: -
J: TRBJ1-4
D: -
V: TRBV2
CDR3: CASSVRGTNEKLFF
DNA: TGTGCCAGCAGTGTCAGGGGAACTAATGAAAAACTGTTTTTT

length: 14
size: -
J: TRBJ2-1
D: TRBD2
V: TRBV27
CDR3: CATSPGLPYNEQFF
DNA: TGTGCCACTTCTCCGGGACTACCCTACAATGAGCAGTTCTTC

length: 22
size: -
J: TRBJ2-5
D: TRBD1
V: TRBV15
CDR3: CATSRDRAGQGLSFGGQETQYF
DNA: TGTGCCACCAGCAGAGATCGGGCCGGACAGGGTCTGTCATTTGGGGGGCAAGAGACCCAGTACTTC

length: 13
size: -
J: TRBJ1-5
D: -
V: TRBV6-5
CDR3: CASSYSRVQPQHF
DNA: TGTGCCAGCAGTTACTCTCGTGTTCAGCCCCAGCATTTT

length: 14
size: -
J: TRBJ1-5
D: -
V: TRBV9
CDR3: CASSVAGIGQPQHF
DNA: TGTGCCAGCAGCGTAGCAGGGATCGGTCAGCCCCAGCATTTT

length: 14
size: -
J: TRBJ2-7
D: -
V: TRBV5-6
CDR3: CASSWRATGYEQYF
DNA: TGTGCCAGCAGCTGGAGGGCCACAGGTTACGAGCAGTACTTC

length: 15
size: -
J: TRBJ1-6
D: -
V: TRBV6-5
CDR3: CASRLTRAQGSPLHF
DNA: TGTGCCAGCAGGCTTACCAGGGCCCAGGGTTCACCCCTCCACTTT

length: 19
size: -
J: TRBJ2-5
D: TRBD2
V: TRBV7-9
CDR3: CASSLGSGGTSLYQETQYF
DNA: TGTGCCAGCAGCTTAGGAAGTGGGGGGACTAGCCTGTACCAAGAGACCCAGTACTTC

length: 16
size: -
J: TRBJ2-7
D: -
V: TRBV18
CDR3: CASSGRLGTGSYEQYF
DNA: TGTGCCAGCTCGGGAAGATTGGGGACTGGCTCCTACGAGCAGTACTTC

length: 16
size: -
J: TRBJ2-5
D: -
V: TRBV18
CDR3: CASSPRTRGVQETQYF
DNA: TGTGCCAGCTCACCAAGGACACGAGGCGTCCAAGAGACCCAGTACTTC

length: 13
size: -
J: TRBJ2-2
D: -
V: TRBV28
CDR3: CASSFVDPGELFF
DNA: TGTGCCAGCAGTTTCGTAGATCCCGGGGAGCTGTTTTTT

length: 14
size: -
J: TRBJ2-5
D: -
V: TRBV7-9
CDR3: CASSPASYQETQYF
DNA: TGTGCCAGCAGCCCAGCTAGCTACCAAGAGACCCAGTACTTC

length: 13
size: -
J: TRBJ1-1
D: -
V: TRBV9
CDR3: CASSAAGETEAFF
DNA: TGTGCCAGCAGCGCCGCAGGGGAAACTGAAGCTTTCTTT

length: 14
size: -
J: TRBJ2-3
D: -
V: TRBV27
CDR3: CASSPLVFTDTQYF
DNA: TGTGCCAGCAGTCCACTAGTTTTCACAGATACGCAGTATTTT

length: 14
size: -
J: TRBJ2-2
D: -
V: TRBV5-1
CDR3: CASTEQVNTGELFF
DNA: TGCGCCAGCACCGAACAGGTGAACACCGGGGAGCTGTTTTTT

length: 15
size: -
J: TRBJ1-3
D: -
V: TRBV28
CDR3: CASSLRGGAGNTIYF
DNA: TGTGCCAGCAGTTTACGGGGGGGGGCTGGAAACACCATATATTTT

length: 14
size: once
J: TRBJ2-5
D: TRBD1
V: TRBV4-1
CDR3: CASSQRQGRETQYF
DNA: TGCGCCAGCAGCCAAAGACAGGGCCGAGAGACCCAGTACTTC

length: 11
size: once
J: TRBJ1-2
D: TRBD1
V: TRBV2
CDR3: CASPDRDGYTF
DNA: TGTGCCAGCCCGGACAGGGACGGCTACACCTTC

length: 17
size: many
J: TRBJ2-3
D: TRBD2
V: TRBV4-3
CDR3: CASSQDQTGGPADTQYF
DNA: TGCGCCAGCAGCCAAGATCAGACGGGAGGGCCAGCAGATACGCAGTATTTT

length: 14
size: -
J: TRBJ2-3
D: TRBD1
V: TRBV6-4
CDR3: CARKTGGATDTQYF
DNA: TGTGCCAGGAAGACAGGGGGCGCCACAGATACGCAGTATTTT

length: 14
size: -
J: TRBJ1-2
D: TRBD1
V: TRBV19
CDR3: CASRGDRENYGYTF
DNA: TGTGCCAGTAGGGGGGACAGGGAGAACTATGGCTACACCTTC

length: 16
size: -
J: TRBJ1-2
D: -
V: TRBV28
CDR3: CASSLSSGAAGYGYTF
DNA: TGTGCCAGCAGTTTATCCTCGGGAGCGGCGGGCTATGGCTACACCTTC

length: 17
size: -
J: TRBJ2-3
D: TRBD1
V: TRBV29-1
CDR3: CSVEGVSGGGSTDTQYF
DNA: TGCAGCGTTGAAGGGGTGTCAGGGGGCGGGAGCACAGATACGCAGTATTTT

length: 14
size: -
J: TRBJ1-1
D: TRBD1
V: TRBV2
CDR3: CASRKGQGDTEAFF
DNA: TGTGCCAGCAGAAAGGGACAGGGGGACACTGAAGCTTTCTTT